This TCR beta chain was obtained from a study of immune evolution from preneoplasia to lung adenocarcinoma. The ends lost 4 bases at V and 3 bases at J; junction bases unmatched: 4. The CDR3 runs to 14 residues. Germline lookup yields CDR1 SGDLS and CDR2 YYNGEE. Clones were read by immunoSEQ multiplex PCR, and TCRdb kept only the in-frame ones, dropping some. Seen here are 850 to 1,100 clones, about 82% observed once, and the top ten hold roughly 12%. Each case's diagnosis was confirmed by two pathologists on H&E. After pathologic assessment, macro-dissection selected premalignant or tumor cells for extraction.

This clonotype was obtained from a person aged 60-80 years with lung adenocarcinoma. The sample consisted of FFPE tissue from an adenomatous hyperplasia lung lesion. Subset given: atypical adenomatous hyperplasia (AAH), lung preneoplasia. The chain combines TRBV9 with TRBJ1-2; TRBD1 aligns across 9 bases. The CDR3 region has the DNA TGTGCCAGCAGCCAGTGGACAGGGGACTATGGCTACACCTTC. Amino acid sequence: CASSQWTGDYGYTF.